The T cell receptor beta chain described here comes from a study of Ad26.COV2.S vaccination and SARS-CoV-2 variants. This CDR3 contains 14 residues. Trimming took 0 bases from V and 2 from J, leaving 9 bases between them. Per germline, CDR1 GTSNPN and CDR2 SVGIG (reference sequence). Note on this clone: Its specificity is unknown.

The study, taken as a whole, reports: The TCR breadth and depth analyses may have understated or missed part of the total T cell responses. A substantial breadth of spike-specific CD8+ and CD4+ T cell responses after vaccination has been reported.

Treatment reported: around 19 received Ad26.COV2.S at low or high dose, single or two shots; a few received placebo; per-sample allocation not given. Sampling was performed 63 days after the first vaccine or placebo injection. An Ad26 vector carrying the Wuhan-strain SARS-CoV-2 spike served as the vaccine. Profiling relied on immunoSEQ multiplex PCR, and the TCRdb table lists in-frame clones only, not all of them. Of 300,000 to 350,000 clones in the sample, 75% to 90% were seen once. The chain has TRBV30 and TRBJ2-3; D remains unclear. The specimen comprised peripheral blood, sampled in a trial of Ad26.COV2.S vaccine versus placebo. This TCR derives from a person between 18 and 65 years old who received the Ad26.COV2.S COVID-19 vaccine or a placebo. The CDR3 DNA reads TGTGCCTGGAGTGTAGGCACAACCACAGATACGCAGTATTTT. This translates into CAWSVGTTTDTQYF.